These T cell receptor beta chains were read from a single sample in a study of a mutant IDH1 vaccine in newly diagnosed glioma. Clones were read by immunoSEQ multiplex PCR, and TCRdb kept only the in-frame ones, dropping some. The sample contains about 32,000 clones, roughly 80% of which appear only once. The antigens these receptors bind are not known. Specimen: PBMCs, collected from a glioma patient whose treatment included an IDH1 peptide vaccine. The receptor set was obtained from a woman between 18 and 29 years old with glioma. Each CDR3 is given with its conserved first and last residue. A D gene is named only where the DNA matches it firmly.

V gene,D gene,J gene,CDR3 DNA,CDR3 protein
TRBV12-5,TRBD1,TRBJ2-2,TGTGCTAGTGGTTTGGTAGGGGTAGGGACAGCGAACACCGGGGAGCTGTTTTTT,CASGLVGVGTANTGELFF
TRBV14,TRBD2,TRBJ2-1,TGTGCCAGCAGCGAGGAGAGGCTAGCGGGGGGAGATGAGCAGTTCTTC,CASSEERLAGGDEQFF
TRBV28,TRBD1,TRBJ1-1,TGTGCCAGCAGGGGGACAGGGAAGAACACTGAAGCTTTCTTT,CASRGTGKNTEAFF
TRBV7-2,-,TRBJ1-5,TGTGCCAGCAGTCAAACTAGTGGGTTGGATCAGCCCCAGCATTTT,CASSQTSGLDQPQHF
TRBV5-1,-,TRBJ2-3,TGCGCCAGCAGCTTAACAGATACGCAGTATTTT,CASSLTDTQYF
TRBV2,-,TRBJ2-3,TGTGCCAGCATGGCCCACACAGATACGCAGTATTTT,CASMAHTDTQYF
TRBV5-1,-,TRBJ1-4,TGCGCCAGCAGCTTGGAACAGGGAGTTGGGAAACTGTTTTTT,CASSLEQGVGKLFF
TRBV30,-,TRBJ2-3,TGTGCCTGGAGTGTTGCGGGGTTCGCGGATACGCAGTATTTT,CAWSVAGFADTQYF
TRBV5-1,-,TRBJ1-4,TGCGCCAGCAGCTTGGAAAGGAATGAAAAACTGTTTTTT,CASSLERNEKLFF
TRBV28,-,TRBJ1-1,TGTGCCAGCAGTAGGCAGGTCGCTGGGGCTTTCTTT,CASSRQVAGAFF
TRBV11-2,TRBD1,TRBJ1-6,TGTGCCAGCAGCTTAAACAGGGGCTCCAATTCACCCCTCCACTTT,CASSLNRGSNSPLHF
TRBV4-2,-,TRBJ2-7,TGTGCCAGCAGCCAAGATTTTGTTATCCACGAGCAGTACTTC,CASSQDFVIHEQYF
TRBV25-1,-,TRBJ1-4,TGTGCCAGCGACCGGGGACGGAGAAATGAAAAACTGTTTTTT,CASDRGRRNEKLFF
TRBV10-3,TRBD2,TRBJ2-1,TGTGCCATCAACGGGGCGGGAGCGGACAATGAGCAGTTCTTC,CAINGAGADNEQFF
TRBV19,-,TRBJ1-5,TGTGCCAGTAGTATTACCCTGGGGAGGGATCAGCCCCAGCATTTT,CASSITLGRDQPQHF
TRBV2,-,TRBJ1-4,TGTGCCAGCAGAACCTCGAGGGTTAATGAAAAACTGTTTTTT,CASRTSRVNEKLFF
TRBV7-9,TRBD1,TRBJ1-6,TGTGCCAGCAGCCTGGGACAGGTGGGTTCACCCCTCCACTTT,CASSLGQVGSPLHF